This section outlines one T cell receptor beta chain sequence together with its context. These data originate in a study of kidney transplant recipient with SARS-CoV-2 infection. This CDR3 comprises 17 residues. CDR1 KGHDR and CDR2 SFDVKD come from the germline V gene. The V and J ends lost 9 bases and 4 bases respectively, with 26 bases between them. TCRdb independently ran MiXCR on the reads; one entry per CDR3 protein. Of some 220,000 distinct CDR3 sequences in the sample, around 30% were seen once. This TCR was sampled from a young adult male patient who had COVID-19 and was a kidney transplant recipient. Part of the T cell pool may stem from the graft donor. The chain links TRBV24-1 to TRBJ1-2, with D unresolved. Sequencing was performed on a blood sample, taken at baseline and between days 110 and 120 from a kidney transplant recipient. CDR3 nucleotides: TGTGCCACCGGTCTGGAGATTAGTACCAGAAAGACCTATGGCTACACCTTC. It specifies CATGLEISTRKTYGYTF.